One sample yielded the 15 T cell receptor beta chains listed below, sequenced in a study of T cell repertoires in cytomegalovirus infection. Using its own MiXCR run on the reads, TCRdb lists one record per CDR3 protein. Of 85,000 to 130,000 distinct CDR3 sequences listed, 23% are singletons. Material for sequencing was CD8+ T cells from PBMCs. The receptor set was obtained from a human donor in good health (CMV status not recorded). Some clones in this sample may be carry-over from other donors' samples.

The sample holds a few counts of this clonotype. This chain connects TRBV3-1 to TRBJ1-1, with TRBD1 matching over 8 bases. Trimming took 3 bases from V and 6 from J; bases not matched to a gene: 18. This CDR3 has 18 amino acids. The germline CDR1 and CDR2 sequences are LGHDT and YNNKEL (reference sequence). CDR3 sequence reads: CASSQRGQRQGAPPEAFF. The CDR3 region has the DNA TGTGCCAGCAGCCAGCGGGGTCAGCGGCAGGGGGCTCCACCTGAAGCTTTCTTT.

The chain uses TRBV20-1 and TRBJ1-1, with a possible D match to TRBD1 (6 bases). V dropped 0 bases and J dropped 3 bases, with 17 bases sitting between them. Germline assignment: CDR1 DFQATT and CDR2 SNEGSKA (reference sequence). The CDR3 spans 16 residues. CDR3 nucleotide sequence: TGCAGTGCTAGAGAGTTCGGTGGAGGGGGGGACACTGAAGCTTTCTTT. This codes for CSAREFGGGGDTEAFF.

This clonotype was counted only a few times. The J gene is TRBJ2-7, the V gene TRBV6-6; D might be TRBD2 (5 bases). V gave up 2 bases and J gave up 0 bases, with 5 bases separating them. CDR3 size: 13 residues. Germline assignment: CDR1 MNHNY and CDR2 SVGAGI (reference sequence). The DNA for the CDR3 is TGTGCCAGCAGTTACGCGGGCTCCTACGAGCAGTACTTC. It codes for CASSYAGSYEQYF.

This clonotype was counted only a few times. V usage is TRBV7-6 and J usage is TRBJ2-3, with 9 bases lining up with TRBD1. The CDR3 runs 15 residues. V trimming: 1 base; J trimming: 4 bases; junction bases outside the gene matches: 3. Germline CDR1 SGHVS, CDR2 FNYEAQ. The CDR3 region has the DNA TGTGCCAGCAGCTTAGGGACAGGGGACGCAGATACGCAGTATTTT. Protein: CASSLGTGDADTQYF.

The table lists this clonotype with many counts. The gene calls are TRBV28 and TRBJ2-3; D tentatively fits TRBD1 or TRBD2 (5 bases each). Looked up from germline, CDR1 is MDHEN and CDR2 is SYDVKM. The CDR3 has 13 residues. Trimming pared 8 bases from V and 2 bases from J, leaving 11 bases between. CDR3 sequence reads: CASRGPPTDTQYF. In nucleotides, the CDR3 is TGTGCCAGCCGGGGCCCTCCCACAGATACGCAGTATTTT.

This clonotype has a count of ten or more. CDR3 amino acids: CASSSFMDNSPLHF. The CDR3, as DNA: TGTGCCAGCAGCTCCTTTATGGATAATTCACCCCTCCACTTT. The chain joins TRBV7-6 to TRBJ1-6, with no clear D. This CDR3 contains 14 residues. V was trimmed by 4 bases and J by 5 bases, leaving 9 bases between them. Germline lookup yields CDR1 SGHVS and CDR2 FNYEAQ.

The chain uses TRBV28 and TRBJ2-7; D remains ambiguous. V dropped 1 base and J dropped 5 bases, with 6 bases sitting between them. Germline-derived CDR1 and CDR2 are MDHEN and SYDVKM. This CDR3 contains 12 residues. The CDR3 spells CASSLYRDEQYF. The CDR3 DNA reads as TGTGCCAGCAGTTTATATAGGGACGAGCAGTACTTC.

This clonotype has a count of ten or more. J is TRBJ2-2 and V is TRBV28; the D gene is possibly TRBD1 (6 bases). V lost 7 bases and J lost 2, with 14 bases in between. CDR1 and CDR2 from the germline V gene are MDHEN and SYDVKM. This CDR3 region has 15 residues. The CDR3 sequence: CASNTRQANTGELFF. The CDR3 DNA reads TGTGCCAGCAACACCCGACAGGCTAACACCGGGGAGCTGTTTTTT.

This clonotype was observed a few times. This chain connects TRBV13 to TRBJ2-1; TRBD2 aligns across 9 bases. The CDR3 spans 15 residues. Germline V lookup: CDR1 PRHDT, CDR2 FYEKMQ (reference sequence). V shed 3 bases, J shed 4 bases, and the junction held 4 bases outside the gene matches. DNA for the CDR3: TGTGCCAGCAGCTTGCTAGCGGGGCCATACAATGAGCAGTTCTTC. This gives the protein CASSLLAGPYNEQFF.

The chain links TRBV6-1 to TRBJ2-7; D is possibly TRBD1 (6 bases). Trimming took 1 base from V and 2 from J, leaving 6 bases between them. Germline-derived CDR1 and CDR2 are MNHNS and SASEGT. The CDR3 has 13 amino acids. DNA for the CDR3: TGTGCCAGCAGTGAAGGGACAGCCTACGAGCAGTACTTC. Translated, it gives CASSEGTAYEQYF.

This clonotype has a count of ten or more. The chain couples TRBV7-8 to TRBJ2-1, with 7 bases that match TRBD1. With V trimmed by 3 bases and J by 5 bases, 10 bases remained unmatched. The CDR3 runs to 16 residues. Per the germline V gene, CDR1 is SGHVS and CDR2 is FQNEAQ. The CDR3 DNA reads TGTGCCAGCAGCTTTTCAGGGACAGCGGACGACAATGAGCAGTTCTTC. Amino acid sequence: CASSFSGTADDNEQFF.

This clonotype was seen a handful of times. V is TRBV6-1 and J is TRBJ2-1; 8 positions agree with TRBD1. Looked up from germline, CDR1 is MNHNS and CDR2 is SASEGT. This CDR3 region has 12 residues. Germline trimming cut 10 bases from V and 7 bases from J; bases unmatched to any gene: 6. The CDR3 DNA is TGTGCCACAGGGGGCAGGAAAAATGAGCAGTTCTTC. Translating gives CATGGRKNEQFF.

The rearrangement joins TRBV20-1 to TRBJ2-5, with TRBD1 matching over 7 bases. CDR1 is DFQATT and CDR2 is SNEGSKA in the germline V gene (reference sequence). V was pared by 6 bases and J by 2 bases, with 9 bases of the junction left unmatched. CDR3 length: 14 residues. In nucleotides, the CDR3 is TGCAGTGCACACGAGGGGACAGATCAAGAGACCCAGTACTTC. This codes for CSAHEGTDQETQYF.

The chain uses TRBV29-1 and TRBJ2-7, with TRBD1 matching over 11 bases. The CDR3 runs 13 residues. From germline, CDR1 is SQVTM and CDR2 ANQGSEA. The J segment lost 6 bases and the V segment lost 6 bases, leaving 7 bases of the junction unmatched. The CDR3 bases are TGCAGCGTCGCCTCGGGACAGGGGGGCGAGCAGTACTTC. Translation: CSVASGQGGEQYF.

The chain has TRBV11-2 and TRBJ2-7; maybe TRBD2 (6 bases). CDR3 length: 16 residues. Germline CDR1 and CDR2: SGHAT and FQNNGV. Deletions cut 1 base from V and 1 base from J, with 14 bases between. CDR3 residues: CASSLGRGIGSYEQYF. CDR3 DNA: TGTGCCAGCAGCTTAGGACGGGGGATTGGGTCCTACGAGCAGTACTTC.